The 22 T cell receptor beta chains below come from one sample, sequenced in a study of yellow fever vaccine responses in identical twins. TCRdb used MiXCR to reprocess the RT-PCR reads, holding one entry per CDR3 protein. The top ten clones hold around 4.1% of a sample with roughly 2,200 distinct CDR3 sequences, around 7% of them seen once. The specimen was T cells from blood (PBMCs), unsorted or a sorted subset (not recorded which), collected approximately 25 months after vaccination. Receptors originate from a young woman who received the yellow fever vaccine.

The chain couples TRBV6-4 to TRBJ1-2; maybe TRBD1 (5 bases). CDR1 is MRHNA, CDR2 SNTAGT, per germline. The CDR3 loop spans 13 amino acids. The ends were cut back, 0 bases at V and 3 bases at J, with 5 bases in the middle. CDR3 nucleotides: TGTGCCAGCAGTGACTCGGGACACTATGGCTACACCTTC. This encodes CASSDSGHYGYTF.

A few counts support this clonotype. The chain has TRBV3-1 and TRBJ2-7; 11 bases are a match to TRBD2. CDR3 length: 16 residues. V lost 0 bases, J lost 5 bases, and 6 bases stayed unmatched. CDR1 LGHDT and CDR2 YNNKEL come from the germline V gene (reference sequence). The DNA for the CDR3 is TGTGCCAGCAGCCAAGATGTGGTGGGACTAGCGGACGAGCAGTACTTC. This sequence encodes CASSQDVVGLADEQYF.

The chain combines TRBV5-4 with TRBJ2-5; 7 bases map to TRBD2. Per the germline V gene, CDR1 is SGHNT and CDR2 is YYREEE (reference sequence). The CDR3 totals 13 residues. Trimming removed 2 bases from V and 5 bases from J; junction bases left unmatched: 3. The CDR3 is CASSFELAETQYF. CDR3 DNA: TGTGCCAGCAGCTTTGAACTAGCGGAGACCCAGTACTTC.

The chain uses TRBV4-3 and TRBJ2-1, with 9 positions matching TRBD1. This CDR3 comprises 17 residues. From germline, CDR1 is LGHNA and CDR2 YSLEER. The trim removed 4 bases at V and 1 base at J, leaving 8 bases unmatched. The CDR3 sequence: CASSRNPQGASYNEQFF. In nucleotides, the CDR3 is TGCGCCAGCAGCCGTAACCCACAGGGGGCTTCCTACAATGAGCAGTTCTTC.

This clonotype is termed large (0.1 to 1%). The chain combines TRBV10-3 with TRBJ2-1, with 12 bases fitting TRBD1. The CDR3 is 14 residues long. V trimming: 8 bases; J trimming: 10 bases; junction bases outside the gene matches: 9. The germline V gene has CDR1 ENHRY and CDR2 SYGVKD. This CDR3 is CAIGTGGARREQFF. DNA for the CDR3: TGTGCCATCGGGACAGGGGGCGCACGGCGAGAGCAGTTCTTC.

The rearrangement links TRBV11-3 to TRBJ2-3; D unresolved. This CDR3 has 13 amino acids. The V and J ends lost 6 bases and 2 bases respectively, with 9 bases between them. Germline CDR1 and CDR2: SGHNT and YENEEA. The DNA of the CDR3 is TGTGCCAGCAGGGACGGATACACAGATACGCAGTATTTT. Amino acid sequence: CASRDGYTDTQYF.

The chain recombines TRBV7-3 with TRBJ2-2; the D gene is possibly TRBD2 (6 bases). CDR1 is SGHTA and CDR2 is FQGTGA in the germline V gene. Trimming removed 3 bases at V and 1 base at J, with 9 bases between. This CDR3 spans 15 amino acids. The CDR3 here is CASSLGGMNTGELFF. Here the CDR3 DNA reads TGTGCCAGCAGCTTGGGGGGAATGAACACCGGGGAGCTGTTTTTT. Based on the CDR3 plus reference TRBV7-3 and TRBJ2-2, the full variable domain is GAGVSQTPSNKVTEKGKYVELRCDPISGHTALYWYRQSLGQGPEFLIYFQGTGAADDSGLPNDRFFAVRPEGSVSTLKIQRTERGDSAVYLCASSLGGMNTGELFFGEGSRLTVL.

This clonotype was picked up a small number of times. V and J are TRBV10-1 and TRBJ2-5; D is tentatively TRBD1 or TRBD2 (6 bases each). This CDR3 has 15 residues. Trimming pared 2 bases from V and 5 bases from J, leaving 15 bases between. The germline CDR1 and CDR2 sequences are WNHNN and SYGVQD (reference sequence). CDR3 protein: CASSEIGGQGETQYF. CDR3 in DNA: TGCGCCAGCAGTGAGATCGGGGGCCAGGGGGAGACCCAGTACTTC.

The chain combines TRBV4-2 with TRBJ1-3; 12 bases agree with TRBD1. The CDR3 contains 17 residues. Germline V lookup: CDR1 LGHNA, CDR2 YNFKEQ. The V segment lost 0 bases and the J segment 7 bases; nucleotides outside the gene matches: 7. The CDR3 region has the DNA TGTGCCAGCAGCCAAGATGGCGAAGGGACAGGGGGCAACACCATATATTTT. This sequence encodes CASSQDGEGTGGNTIYF.

There are a few counts of this clonotype. This rearrangement joins TRBV4-1 to TRBJ2-3; D may be TRBD1 (5 bases). There are 14 residues in the CDR3. Trimming took 0 bases from V and 8 from J, leaving 12 bases between them. The germline V gene has CDR1 MGHRA and CDR2 YSYEKL. The CDR3 sequence is CASSQENQRGTQYF. CDR3 bases: TGCGCCAGCAGCCAAGAAAACCAAAGGGGTACGCAGTATTTT.

This clonotype is classed as medium-sized. The genes are TRBV6-4 and TRBJ1-1; 7 bases match TRBD1. Germline V gives CDR1 MRHNA, CDR2 SNTAGT. The CDR3 totals 14 residues. The V and J ends lost 6 bases and 5 bases, in that order; junction bases with no gene match: 9. The CDR3 bases are TGTGCCAGCAGGGACCAGGGGGGTATGACTGAAGCTTTCTTT. Translated: CASRDQGGMTEAFF.

This clonotype is medium-sized. The chain combines TRBV6-1 with TRBJ2-5; D unresolved. This CDR3 spans 14 amino acids. The germline V gene encodes CDR1 MNHNS and CDR2 SASEGT. Trimming left V 6 bases short and J 2 bases short, with 13 bases between. CDR3 sequence (DNA): TGTGCCAGCAGCCCCGACTTCAGGCAAGAGACCCAGTACTTC. This translates into CASSPDFRQETQYF.

The chain links TRBV6-2 or TRBV6-3 to TRBJ1-1, with TRBD1 matching over 9 bases. The V gene's germline CDR1 is MNHEY and CDR2 SVGEGT. With 6 bases clipped from V and 10 bases from J, the junction kept 6 bases outside the gene matches. The CDR3 extends over 12 amino acids. The CDR3 DNA reads as TGTGCCAGCAGCCCGGACAGGGGAGGAGCTTTCTTT. Its protein product is CASSPDRGGAFF.

The chain uses TRBV10-3 and TRBJ2-2; D is unclear. This CDR3 spans 13 amino acids. The V gene's germline CDR1 is ENHRY and CDR2 SYGVKD. V gave up 4 bases and J gave up 6 bases, with 9 bases separating them. This CDR3 reads CAISVERAGELFF. DNA of the CDR3: TGTGCCATCAGTGTTGAAAGGGCCGGGGAGCTGTTTTTT.

This clonotype qualifies as large. The chain recombines TRBV4-1 with TRBJ2-7; 11 positions agree with TRBD2. V was pared by 3 bases and J by 3 bases, with 7 bases of the junction left unmatched. This CDR3 has 16 amino acids. The germline V gene has CDR1 MGHRA and CDR2 YSYEKL. The CDR3 region is CASSHLLAGGVYEQYF. CDR3 coding DNA: TGCGCCAGCAGCCACCTTCTAGCGGGGGGCGTCTACGAGCAGTACTTC.

Relative to its sample, this clonotype is medium-sized. The chain has TRBV4-1 and TRBJ1-2; D unresolved. Trimming shortened V by 0 bases and J by 3 bases, and 14 bases separated the two germline ends. This CDR3 region has 16 residues. The V gene's germline CDR1 is MGHRA and CDR2 YSYEKL. The CDR3 loop reads CASSQESYGRDYGYTF. For the CDR3, the DNA is TGCGCCAGCAGCCAAGAAAGTTACGGACGGGACTATGGCTACACCTTC.

V usage is TRBV11-1 and J usage is TRBJ2-7; 7 bases map to TRBD1. The CDR3 length is 13 residues. The V gene's germline CDR1 is SGHAT and CDR2 FQDESV (reference sequence). The V gene end was trimmed by 2 bases and the J gene end by 4 bases; junction bases not matched to a gene: 2. The CDR3 DNA reads as TGTGCCAGCAGCTTACAGGGGGATTACGAGCAGTACTTC. The encoded protein is CASSLQGDYEQYF.

This chain joins TRBV7-9 and TRBJ2-3; TRBD2 is a possible D gene (7 bases). This CDR3 has 15 amino acids. Trimming removed 1 base from V and 2 bases from J, with 10 bases in between. In germline, CDR1 is SEHNR, CDR2 FQNEAQ (reference sequence). The CDR3 DNA reads TGTGCCAGCAGCTTAGGGGGGGGACACACAGATACGCAGTATTTT. It specifies CASSLGGGHTDTQYF.

This clonotype is medium-sized (0.01 to 0.1%) in the sample. The chain combines TRBV5-6 with TRBJ1-1, with D possibly TRBD1 on 5 matching bases. Germline V gene sequence: CDR1 SGHDT, CDR2 YYEEEE. This CDR3 has 13 residues. Trimming took off 4 bases at V and 4 bases at J, with 11 bases between the two ends. CDR3 region: CASSLWGGTEAFF. CDR3 DNA: TGTGCCAGCAGCCTGTGGGGGGGCACTGAAGCTTTCTTT.

Within the sample, this clonotype is medium-sized. The chain combines TRBV6-1 with TRBJ2-1; TRBD2 matches 8 bases. The CDR3 extends over 15 amino acids. Per the germline V gene, CDR1 is MNHNS and CDR2 is SASEGT. J lost 6 bases, V lost 5 bases, and 9 bases had no gene match. CDR3 amino acids: CASSPIRTSFNEQFF. In DNA, the CDR3 is TGTGCCAGCAGTCCAATCCGGACTAGCTTCAATGAGCAGTTCTTC.

The J gene is TRBJ2-7, the V gene TRBV6-1; D unresolved. Trimming shortened V by 1 base and J by 5 bases, and 18 bases separated the two germline ends. Looked up from germline, CDR1 is MNHNS and CDR2 is SASEGT. There are 16 residues in the CDR3. In nucleotides, the CDR3 is TGTGCCAGCAGTGAAGACCTTGGTCTCCGAGGAAACGAGCAGTACTTC. It translates to CASSEDLGLRGNEQYF.

This clonotype is classed as medium-sized. The J gene is TRBJ2-7, the V gene TRBV11-3; 11 bases line up with TRBD2. Germline V lookup: CDR1 SGHNT, CDR2 YENEEA. The CDR3 totals 15 residues. V shed 1 base, J shed 3 bases, and the junction held 2 bases outside the gene matches. CDR3 nucleotide sequence: TGTGCCAGCAGCTTAGTGGGACTAGCGGACTACGAGCAGTACTTC. Translating gives CASSLVGLADYEQYF.